A selection of T cell receptor beta chains follows, all from one sample in a study of Ad26.COV2.S vaccination and SARS-CoV-2 variants. Clones were read by immunoSEQ multiplex PCR, and TCRdb kept only the in-frame ones, dropping some. The repertoire holds a few hundred thousand clones, with around 87% as singletons. Sample: peripheral blood, taken in a trial of Ad26.COV2.S vaccine versus placebo. Receptors were obtained from a person between 18 and 65 years old who received the Ad26.COV2.S COVID-19 vaccine or a placebo. CDR3s include the opening cysteine and the closing phenylalanine or tryptophan. Each record gives: J gene, D gene, clone size, V gene, CDR3 DNA, CDR3 protein. A D gene is named only where the DNA matches it firmly. Size is stated for part of the rows, as once, few or many counts, or as a class when the clone is expanded.

>TRBJ2-3|.|.|TRBV7-2
TGTGCCAGCAGTCCTGAGCCAGGGGCGATTCGCACAGATACGCAGTATTTT
CASSPEPGAIRTDTQYF
>TRBJ1-2|.|.|TRBV6-6
TGTGCCAGCAGTTACTCGACCGTTTATGGCTACACCTTC
CASSYSTVYGYTF
>TRBJ2-1|.|.|TRBV30
TGTGCCTGGAGTCCGCCCCTCTACAATGAGCAGTTCTTC
CAWSPPLYNEQFF
>TRBJ1-5|.|few|TRBV5-1
TGCGCCAGCAGCTTGGAAGGTTATAGCAATCAGCCCCAGCATTTT
CASSLEGYSNQPQHF
>TRBJ2-5|.|.|TRBV2
TGTGCCAGTAGTTTGAGGGGGGGATATGGAGAGACCCAGTACTTC
CASSLRGGYGETQYF
>TRBJ2-5|.|.|TRBV19
TGTGCCACCTCGTCTGGGGAGACCCAGTACTTC
CATSSGETQYF
>TRBJ1-2|.|.|TRBV6-6
TGTGCCAGCAGTTACGGGGGTGAGGCTGGCTACACCTTC
CASSYGGEAGYTF
>TRBJ1-5|TRBD1|.|TRBV19
TGTGCCAGTAGTATCAGGCCACGGACAGGACAGTATAGCAATCAGCCCCAGCATTTT
CASSIRPRTGQYSNQPQHF
>TRBJ2-1|TRBD1|.|TRBV7-9
TGTGCCAGCAGCGTCGGGACAGGGGGTGGCAATGAGCAGTTCTTC
CASSVGTGGGNEQFF
>TRBJ2-1|TRBD1|.|TRBV3-1/TRBV3-2
TGTGCCAGCAGCCAAGAAGGGGACAGGGAAATTGATGAGCAGTTCTTC
CASSQEGDREIDEQFF
>TRBJ1-6|.|.|TRBV9
TGTGCCAGCAGCGTAGATGGAGGTTCACCCCTCCACTTT
CASSVDGGSPLHF
>TRBJ1-2|TRBD1|.|TRBV10-3
TGTGCCATCAGTGATGACAGGGGGAGCTATGGCTACACCTTC
CAISDDRGSYGYTF
>TRBJ2-5|TRBD2|many|TRBV19
TGTGCCAGTAGTAAGCTAGCGGGGGGGCAGGAGACCCAGTACTTC
CASSKLAGGQETQYF
>TRBJ2-7|.|.|TRBV5-1
TGCGCCAGCAGCTTGTGGCAGTCCTACGAGCAGTACTTC
CASSLWQSYEQYF
>TRBJ2-7|.|.|TRBV7-6
TGTGCCAGCAGCTTGGAGTACAACCTCTACGAGCAGTACTTC
CASSLEYNLYEQYF